The clone carrying this TCR beta chain has at least ten counts. V lost 2 bases and J lost 2, with 11 bases in between. Germline CDR1 and CDR2: SGHDT and YYEEEE. The CDR3 runs 15 residues. This entry comes from a study of T cells in Graves' hyperthyroidism and ophthalmopathy. Regions amplified from RNA transcripts were the TCR beta CDR3 regions. TCR CDR3 regions were first amplified by RT-PCR with HTBI primers. TCRdb reanalysed the multiplex PCR reads using MiXCR and keeps one entry per CDR3 protein. This sample has about 290,000 distinct CDR3 sequences; around 13% occur once, and the top ten carry under 8%.

The TCR comes from a woman aged 40 to 50 with Graves' hyperthyroidism. Input material: blood. The chain carries TRBV5-6 and TRBJ2-1; D is ambiguous. CDR3 amino acids: CASSFSPWTYNEQFF. The CDR3 DNA follows: TGTGCCAGCAGCTTCTCTCCGTGGACCTACAATGAGCAGTTCTTC.